This TCR beta chain is from a study of blood T cell repertoires in COVID-19. Study-level information: Both acute and convalescent COVID-19 samples were obtained from the United States, Italy and Spain. Sample material is recorded as cDNA or gDNA derived from T cells, B-cell-depleted T cells, or PBMCs.

Original processing notes: Amplifying reference gene primers gave estimates of nucleated cell counts. Using immunoSEQ multiplex PCR, the repertoire was profiled, and TCRdb retains in-frame clones only, with some absent. V, J and clone size derive from that table, while D and trimming were established from the DNA sequence. The sample records 130,000 to 150,000 clones, 75% to 90% being singletons. The CDR3 extends over 13 amino acids. The ends were cut back, 4 bases at V and 2 bases at J, with 9 bases in the middle. The germline V gene has CDR1 MGHRA and CDR2 YSYEKL. The chain carries TRBV4-1 and TRBJ2-7, with D possibly matching TRBD2 (5 bases). Sequencing input: peripheral blood. The TCR comes from a woman in her fifties or sixties with active COVID-19. Here the CDR3 reads CASSPRETYEQYF. The CDR3 DNA reads as TGCGCCAGCAGCCCGAGGGAGACCTACGAGCAGTACTTC.